This T cell receptor beta chain was obtained from a study of T cells in Graves' hyperthyroidism and ophthalmopathy. Overall study: At the time of initial diagnosis and before any treatment, peripheral blood was collected.

From RNA transcripts, TCR beta CDR3 regions were amplified. HTBI primers were the set used in a first-round RT-PCR of the TCR CDR3. TCRdb reanalysed the multiplex PCR reads using MiXCR and keeps one entry per CDR3 protein. This table has hundreds of thousands of distinct CDR3 sequences, 13% to 15% appearing once. With V trimmed by 2 bases and J by 1 base, 5 bases remained unmatched. CDR1 is DFQATT and CDR2 is SNEGSKA in the germline V gene (reference sequence). The CDR3 loop spans 15 amino acids. Ophthalmopathy cases scored 3 or more on the Clinical Activity Score and 4 or more on NOSPECS grade, with duration below 3 months. The study left out patients who had uncontrolled infection, other autoimmune disease, pregnancy or lactation.

The material sequenced was blood. The rearrangement uses TRBV20-1 and TRBJ2-7, with 10 bases lining up with TRBD1. The TCR was taken from a woman aged 55-69 years with Graves' ophthalmopathy. CDR3: CSARTGTGESYEQYF. Here the CDR3 DNA reads TGCAGTGCTAGAACCGGGACAGGGGAATCCTACGAGCAGTACTTC.